These 17 T cell receptor beta chains were sequenced from one sample in a study of CD8+CD57+ T cells in acquired aplastic anemia. The template used for profiling TCR beta VDJ and CDR3 was genomic DNA. TCRdb analysed the reads with MiXCR anew, one entry per CDR3 protein. The sample lists about half a million distinct CDR3 sequences, roughly 34% occurring once. The sequenced patients had an expansion of CD8+CD57+ cells seen by flow cytometry. The sample comprised sorted CD4+, CD8+, or CD8+CD57+ T cells (not recorded which) from PBMCs. The receptors were sampled from a human donor with aplastic anemia.

The CDR3 DNA sequence: TGTGCCACCAGCAGAGAGGGGACAGGGGTGAACAATGAGCAGTTCTTC. This encodes CATSREGTGVNNEQFF. The rearrangement links TRBV15 to TRBJ2-1, with TRBD1 matching over 10 bases. V lost 0 bases to trimming and J lost 5 bases; unmatched junction nucleotides: 4. The CDR3 is made up of 16 amino acids. Germline CDR1 reads LNHNV; CDR2 reads YYDKDF (reference sequence). The entire variable domain, with the rest obtained from reference TRBV15 and TRBJ2-1, is as follows: DAMVIQNPRYQVTQFGKPVTLSCSQTLNHNVMYWYQQKSSQAPKLLFHYYDKDFNNEADTPDNFQSRRPNTSFCFLDIRSPGLGDTAMYLCATSREGTGVNNEQFFGPGTRLTVL.

This clonotype has a count of ten or more. The rearrangement uses TRBV29-1 and TRBJ1-4; 11 positions agree with TRBD1. After removal of 6 bases from V and 7 bases from J, the junction contained 1 base not matched to a gene. Germline V CDR1 and CDR2: SQVTM, ANQGSEA. The CDR3 length is 12 residues. CDR3 protein: CSVGQGAEKLFF. In nucleotides, the CDR3 is TGCAGCGTCGGACAGGGGGCTGAAAAACTGTTTTTT.

The rearrangement joins TRBV6-1 to TRBJ2-7, with D hard to call. The CDR3 is 13 amino acids. V lost 4 bases, J lost 1 base, and 8 bases lay in between. Germline CDR1 and CDR2: MNHNS and SASEGT. CDR3 amino acids: CASSVSLSYEQYF. The CDR3, as DNA: TGTGCCAGCAGTGTTTCACTGTCCTACGAGCAGTACTTC.

The sample holds a few counts of this clonotype. The rearrangement uses TRBV5-1 and TRBJ2-5; weak D call: TRBD2 (5 bases). This CDR3 contains 13 residues. The V and J ends lost 4 bases and 4 bases respectively, with 11 bases between them. Germline lookup yields CDR1 SGHRS and CDR2 YFSETQ. CDR3 in amino acids: CASSRLGGETQYF. The CDR3, as DNA: TGCGCCAGCAGCCGGCTAGGAGGAGAGACCCAGTACTTC.

This clonotype was seen many times. The rearrangement links TRBV19 to TRBJ1-2; 9 bases are a match to TRBD1. The length of the CDR3 is 14 residues. Per germline, CDR1 LNHDA and CDR2 SQIVND (reference sequence). The V and J ends lost 4 bases and 4 bases, in that order; junction bases with no gene match: 4. CDR3 residues: CASSTRDRVYGYTF. DNA of the CDR3: TGTGCCAGTAGTACCCGGGACAGGGTCTATGGCTACACCTTC.

The CDR3 DNA follows: TGTGCCAGCAGCCCTGAAGGGACAGCTTCTAATGAGCAGTTCTTC. Translating gives CASSPEGTASNEQFF. The chain employs TRBV2 and TRBJ2-1, with TRBD1 matching 7 bases. The CDR3 is 15 residues long. Germline-derived CDR1 and CDR2 are SNHLY and FYNNEI. With V trimmed by 6 bases and J by 7 bases, 12 bases remained unmatched.

The chain has TRBV5-1 and TRBJ1-2, with 7 bases fitting TRBD1. J was trimmed by 5 bases and V by 4 bases; bases with no gene match: 23. Per the germline V gene, CDR1 is SGHRS and CDR2 is YFSETQ. The CDR3 runs to 19 residues. The CDR3 loop reads CASSPEIIEQGSSGYGYTF. DNA of the CDR3: TGCGCCAGCAGCCCCGAGATCATTGAACAGGGGTCCAGCGGGTATGGCTACACCTTC.

With respect to this clonotype: Because it lacks the conserved phenylalanine or tryptophan at the end, this CDR3 is likely a read error. This CDR3 is CSVESAQLAGSNEQYL. CDR3 bases: TGCAGCGTTGAATCAGCCCAACTAGCGGGGAGCAACGAGCAGTACCTC. The V gene is TRBV29-1, the J gene TRBJ2-7; 10 nucleotides line up with TRBD2. V lost 2 bases to trimming and J lost 5 bases; unmatched junction nucleotides: 12. The CDR3 spans 16 residues. Germline V gene lookup returns CDR1 SQVTM and CDR2 ANQGSEA.

The table lists this clonotype with many counts. The chain combines TRBV19 with TRBJ1-1; TRBD1 aligns across 8 bases. Germline V gene data show CDR1 as LNHDA and CDR2 as SQIVND (reference sequence). The CDR3 spans 14 residues. The trim removed 11 bases at V and 4 bases at J, leaving 12 bases unmatched. The CDR3 region is CASLGTGGITEAFF. CDR3 nucleotides: TGTGCCTCACTGGGTACAGGGGGTATCACTGAAGCTTTCTTT.

In regard to this clonotype: The junction departs from the called germline gene at one end, perhaps through a read error. The chain has TRBV6-5 and TRBJ1-3; D unresolved. The CDR3 covers 15 residues. Germline CDR1 and CDR2: MNHEY and SVGAGI. CDR3 nucleotide sequence: TGTGCCAGCAGTTACGGAGGGAGCTCTGGAAACACCATGTATTTT. It translates to CASSYGGSSGNTMYF.

Here the CDR3 reads CASSLAGGPLYEQFF. CDR3 coding DNA: TGTGCCAGCAGCTTAGCGGGGGGGCCGTTATATGAGCAGTTCTTC. V usage is TRBV7-2 and J usage is TRBJ2-1; tentative D call: TRBD2 (7 bases). The V gene's germline CDR1 is SGHTA and CDR2 FQGNSA. Trimming stripped 0 bases from V and 8 bases from J, with 14 bases between. The CDR3 is 15 residues long.

This clonotype was picked up a small number of times. V and J are TRBV30 and TRBJ1-2, with D perhaps matching TRBD1 (5 bases). This CDR3 spans 14 amino acids. Trimming shortened V by 0 bases and J by 7 bases, and 15 bases separated the two germline ends. Germline CDR1 reads GTSNPN; CDR2 reads SVGIG (reference sequence). The CDR3 nucleotides are TGTGCCTGGAGTGTAGGGACCGCCATCGGTGGCTACACCTTC. This encodes CAWSVGTAIGGYTF.

The chain recombines TRBV12-3 or TRBV12-4 with TRBJ1-5, with D tentatively TRBD1 (6 bases). The V end lost 1 base, the J end lost 9 bases, and 19 bases lay between the germline ends. The CDR3 runs 16 residues. CDR3 sequence reads: CASSLGGGISILPQHF. Here the CDR3 DNA reads TGTGCCAGCAGTTTAGGAGGGGGAATCTCTATTCTGCCCCAGCATTTT.

V is TRBV7-3 and J is TRBJ1-2; 7 nucleotides align to TRBD1. Trimming took 4 bases from V and 6 from J; bases not matched to a gene: 5. The length of the CDR3 is 13 residues. Germline loops: CDR1 SGHTA, CDR2 FQGTGA. In nucleotides, the CDR3 is TGTGCCAGCAGCTCGGTGCAGGGGGATGGCTACACCTTC. Amino acids: CASSSVQGDGYTF.

The gene calls are TRBV27 and TRBJ1-6; D uncertain. Per germline, CDR1 MNHEY and CDR2 SMNVEV (reference sequence). V shed 2 bases and J shed 6 bases, with 11 bases lying between them. This CDR3 has 15 residues. The CDR3 nucleotides read TGTGCCAGCAGTTTAAGGGCAGCCCCTAATTCACCCCTCCACTTT. This codes for CASSLRAAPNSPLHF.

V is TRBV6-1 and J is TRBJ2-7; 9 positions agree with TRBD1. CDR1 is MNHNS, CDR2 SASEGT, per germline. The CDR3 length is 16 residues. The J segment lost 2 bases and the V segment lost 4 bases, leaving 9 bases of the junction unmatched. Here the CDR3 reads CASSAPGTGYAYEQYF. CDR3 nucleotides: TGTGCCAGCAGTGCCCCAGGGACAGGGTATGCCTACGAGCAGTACTTC.

This clonotype was seen a handful of times. This could be a read error, since a much larger clone is one nucleotide away. The V and J genes are TRBV15 and TRBJ2-1; a possible D gene is TRBD1 (6 bases). Looked up from germline, CDR1 is LNHNV and CDR2 is YYDKDF (reference sequence). This CDR3 has 15 residues. The V gene lost 0 bases and the J gene lost 7 bases, with 13 bases spanning the gap. The chain's CDR3 is CATSRDLGHRNEQFF. CDR3 in DNA: TGTGCCACCAGCAGAGATTTGGGACACCGTAATGAGCAGTTCTTC.